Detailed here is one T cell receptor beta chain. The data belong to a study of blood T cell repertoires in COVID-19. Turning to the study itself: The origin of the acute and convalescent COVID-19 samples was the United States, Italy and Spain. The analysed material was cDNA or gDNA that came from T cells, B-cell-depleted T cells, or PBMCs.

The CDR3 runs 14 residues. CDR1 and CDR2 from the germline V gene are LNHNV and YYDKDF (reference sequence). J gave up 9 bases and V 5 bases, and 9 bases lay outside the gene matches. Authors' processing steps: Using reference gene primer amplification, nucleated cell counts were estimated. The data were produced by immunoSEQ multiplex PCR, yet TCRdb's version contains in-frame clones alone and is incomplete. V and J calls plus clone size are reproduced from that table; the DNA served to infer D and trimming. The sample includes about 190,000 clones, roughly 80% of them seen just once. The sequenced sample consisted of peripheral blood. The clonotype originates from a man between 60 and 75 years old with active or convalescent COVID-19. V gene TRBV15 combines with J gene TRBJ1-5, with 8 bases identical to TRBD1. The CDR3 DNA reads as TGTGCCACCAGCGTTTCGAGGGACAGGACGCCCCAGCATTTT. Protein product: CATSVSRDRTPQHF.